The rows below give T cell receptor beta chains drawn from one sample of a study of human T cells and chemical hapten exposure. TCRdb reprocessed the RACE reads with MiXCR, giving one entry per CDR3 protein. The sample records about 80,000 distinct CDR3 sequences, around 13% being singletons. The sample here was whole blood, taken in connection with sensitization to the hapten diphenylcyclopropenone (DPC). The receptors derive from a woman between 50 and 59 years old with alopecia areata. Some clones in this sample may be carry-over from other donors' samples. CDR3s include the opening cysteine and the closing phenylalanine or tryptophan. D genes are given only for firm matches. Clone size is given for some rows only: seen once, a few or many times, or a class if the clone is expanded.

v_gene: TRBV9; d_gene: -; j_gene: TRBJ1-4; abundance: -; CDR3nt: TGTGCCAGCAGCGTAGGGCAGACTCTAACTAATGAAAAACTGTTTTTT; CDR3aa: CASSVGQTLTNEKLFF
v_gene: TRBV4-1; d_gene: TRBD2; j_gene: TRBJ2-7; abundance: few; CDR3nt: TGCGCCAGCAGCCAACGAGGGCTTACCTCTAGCGGGGAACACTACGAGCAGTACTTC; CDR3aa: CASSQRGLTSSGEHYEQYF
v_gene: TRBV10-2; d_gene: TRBD2; j_gene: TRBJ2-2; abundance: -; CDR3nt: TGCGCCAGCAGTGTTTCCGGGAGGGGCACCGGGGAGCTGTTTTTT; CDR3aa: CASSVSGRGTGELFF
v_gene: TRBV6-6; d_gene: -; j_gene: TRBJ2-3; abundance: -; CDR3nt: TGTGCCAGCAGTTTGCGGCGACTCCACACAGATACGCAGTATTTT; CDR3aa: CASSLRRLHTDTQYF
v_gene: TRBV6-5; d_gene: TRBD1; j_gene: TRBJ2-7; abundance: few; CDR3nt: TGTGCCAGCAGGTGGACAGGGGGGTACGAGCAGTACTTC; CDR3aa: CASRWTGGYEQYF
v_gene: TRBV11-2; d_gene: -; j_gene: TRBJ2-1; abundance: -; CDR3nt: TGTGCCAGCAGCTTAGTTTCTCGGTGGGGGAGGAACAATGAGCAGTTCTTC; CDR3aa: CASSLVSRWGRNNEQFF
v_gene: TRBV24-1; d_gene: TRBD1; j_gene: TRBJ2-7; abundance: few; CDR3nt: TGTGCCACCAGTGATCGTAGCGGCCAGGGGGCCAACGAGCAGTACTTC; CDR3aa: CATSDRSGQGANEQYF
v_gene: TRBV2; d_gene: -; j_gene: TRBJ2-1; abundance: -; CDR3nt: TGTGCCAGCACACTGGGGCGTGGTGAGCAGTTCTTC; CDR3aa: CASTLGRGEQFF
v_gene: TRBV5-5; d_gene: -; j_gene: TRBJ2-2; abundance: many; CDR3nt: TGTGCCAGCAGCTTCCATAACACCGGGGAGCTGTTTTTT; CDR3aa: CASSFHNTGELFF
v_gene: TRBV7-9; d_gene: TRBD2; j_gene: TRBJ2-7; abundance: -; CDR3nt: TGTGCCAGCAGCTCCCAAGGAGAGGGTCTAGCGGACTACGAGCAGTACTTC; CDR3aa: CASSSQGEGLADYEQYF
v_gene: TRBV27; d_gene: -; j_gene: TRBJ1-1; abundance: -; CDR3nt: TGTGCCAGCAGTTTTGAAGGGGGCACTGAAGCTTTCTTT; CDR3aa: CASSFEGGTEAFF
v_gene: TRBV29-1; d_gene: -; j_gene: TRBJ2-6; abundance: -; CDR3nt: TGCAGCGCAACGGTCCTCAACGTCCTGACTTTC; CDR3aa: CSATVLNVLTF
v_gene: TRBV10-1; d_gene: -; j_gene: TRBJ2-7; abundance: -; CDR3nt: TGCGCCAGCAGTGAGTCCAGTGGCGGGAACCAAGAGCAGTACTTC; CDR3aa: CASSESSGGNQEQYF
v_gene: TRBV6-5; d_gene: TRBD1; j_gene: TRBJ1-2; abundance: few; CDR3nt: TGTGCCAGCAGCCAGACAGGGAATGGCTACACCTTC; CDR3aa: CASSQTGNGYTF
v_gene: TRBV20-1; d_gene: -; j_gene: TRBJ2-7; abundance: few; CDR3nt: TGCAGTGCTAGTCGGGCCGAATACGAGCAGTACTTC; CDR3aa: CSASRAEYEQYF
v_gene: TRBV18; d_gene: TRBD1; j_gene: TRBJ1-6; abundance: -; CDR3nt: TGTGCCAGCTCAAAAACAGGGGAGGAATCACCCCTCCACTTT; CDR3aa: CASSKTGEESPLHF
v_gene: TRBV27; d_gene: -; j_gene: TRBJ2-4; abundance: few; CDR3nt: TGTGCCAGTGTCCCAGCCAAAAACATTCAGTACTTC; CDR3aa: CASVPAKNIQYF
v_gene: TRBV5-1; d_gene: -; j_gene: TRBJ2-6; abundance: few; CDR3nt: TGCGCCAGCAGCTTGGTGTCGGGCTCTGGGGCCAACGTCCTGACTTTC; CDR3aa: CASSLVSGSGANVLTF
v_gene: TRBV12-3/TRBV12-4; d_gene: -; j_gene: TRBJ1-1; abundance: -; CDR3nt: TGTGCCAGCAGTTTCATGGGCACGACTGAAGCTTTCTTT; CDR3aa: CASSFMGTTEAFF
v_gene: TRBV6-1; d_gene: -; j_gene: TRBJ2-7; abundance: -; CDR3nt: TGTGCCAGCACCGAAGGGTCCAGCCGCTACGAGCAGTACTTC; CDR3aa: CASTEGSSRYEQYF
v_gene: TRBV2; d_gene: TRBD2; j_gene: TRBJ2-3; abundance: -; CDR3nt: TGTGCCAGCAGAGGGGACTATCGACCCGAGGATACGCAGTATTTT; CDR3aa: CASRGDYRPEDTQYF
v_gene: TRBV2; d_gene: -; j_gene: TRBJ1-1; abundance: many; CDR3nt: TGTGCCAGCAAGAAATCTTTCGGGTCCGGACTTGAAGCTTTCTTT; CDR3aa: CASKKSFGSGLEAFF
v_gene: TRBV14; d_gene: -; j_gene: TRBJ1-2; abundance: many; CDR3nt: TGTGCCAGCAGCCAGTCCAGGGCCTATGGCTACACCTTC; CDR3aa: CASSQSRAYGYTF
v_gene: TRBV6-1; d_gene: TRBD2; j_gene: TRBJ2-7; abundance: many; CDR3nt: TGTGCCAGCAGTGAAAAGGTAGCGGGAGCGGGTGAGCAGTACTTC; CDR3aa: CASSEKVAGAGEQYF
v_gene: TRBV7-2; d_gene: TRBD2; j_gene: TRBJ2-1; abundance: few; CDR3nt: TGTGCCAGCAGCCGGACTAGCGGGAGTGTCAATGAGCAGTTCTTC; CDR3aa: CASSRTSGSVNEQFF
v_gene: TRBV29-1; d_gene: -; j_gene: TRBJ2-5; abundance: many; CDR3nt: TGCAGCGCCCAGGATTCGGAGACCCAGTACTTC; CDR3aa: CSAQDSETQYF
v_gene: TRBV14; d_gene: -; j_gene: TRBJ2-1; abundance: -; CDR3nt: TGTGCCAGCAGCCAAGATACGCAGGGACAATACAATGAGCAGTTCTTC; CDR3aa: CASSQDTQGQYNEQFF
v_gene: TRBV7-2; d_gene: -; j_gene: TRBJ2-5; abundance: few; CDR3nt: TGTGCCAGCAGCCAGAAGAGCGAGACCCAGTACTTC; CDR3aa: CASSQKSETQYF
v_gene: TRBV27; d_gene: -; j_gene: TRBJ1-1; abundance: -; CDR3nt: TGTGCCAGCAGTGGACAGAACACTGAAGCTTTCTTT; CDR3aa: CASSGQNTEAFF
v_gene: TRBV7-2; d_gene: TRBD1; j_gene: TRBJ2-7; abundance: -; CDR3nt: TGTGCCAGCAGCTCCGGGACAGGGTCCTACGAGCAGTACTTC; CDR3aa: CASSSGTGSYEQYF
v_gene: TRBV29-1; d_gene: -; j_gene: TRBJ1-1; abundance: -; CDR3nt: TGCAGCGTTGAGATCGGGGGGGCCGCTTTCTTT; CDR3aa: CSVEIGGAAFF
v_gene: TRBV20-1; d_gene: TRBD2; j_gene: TRBJ2-3; abundance: -; CDR3nt: TGCAGTGCTAGAGGTCTTAGCGGGAGGGCCCTGACGACAGATACGCAGTATTTT; CDR3aa: CSARGLSGRALTTDTQYF